This TCR beta chain appears in the sequencing data of a study of Graves' ophthalmopathy and Graves' hyperthyroidism (dated by TCRdb to 2017 to 2018). As for the study more broadly: Peripheral blood samples were taken at the time of initial diagnosis, before any treatment was given. In total, 135 blood samples were TCR-sequenced: fewer than 50 ophthalmopathy, approximately 75 hyperthyroidism and about 17 hyperthyroidism-to-ophthalmopathy patients. An independent validation cohort comprised 18 hyperthyroidism patients and 15 to 17 patients who later progressed from hyperthyroidism to ophthalmopathy. The study used TCR beta repertoire signatures to distinguish Graves' ophthalmopathy from Graves' hyperthyroidism and to predict progression to ophthalmopathy. A discovery set of more than 90 patients (roughly 41 ophthalmopathy, 55 to 65 stable hyperthyroidism) was enrolled to explore V-J signatures distinguishing ophthalmopathy from hyperthyroidism. In more than 5 hyperthyroidism patients, the T-cell repertoire of thyroid tissue was compared with the T-cell repertoire of blood. After sampling, hyperthyroidism patients received methimazole starting at 30 mg daily, and ophthalmopathy patients received high-dose intravenous methylprednisolone. Results the study describes overall, beyond this receptor: In cross-validation, the 13-signature model distinguished ophthalmopathy from stable hyperthyroidism with approximately 88% sensitivity and just under 84% specificity, and in the test set the corresponding values were about 80% and 75%. Sample size was not statistically predetermined, and group allocation was not concealed from the investigators. In validation, the model predicted ophthalmopathy progression with about 71% sensitivity and roughly 72% specificity; more than ten predicted patients were CT-confirmed with GO in a median of around 6.5 months. Most of the expanded thyroid clonotypes with a frequency above 0.001 were also detected in blood, and it was suggested that the thyroid immune response may be reflected by blood repertoires.

The CDR3 runs 19 amino acids, cysteine and phenylalanine included. CDR3 DNA is the only sequence kept; it has 57 bases, read in frame from the first base. The CDR1 and CDR2 encoded by the germline V gene are MNHNS and SASEGT. V is trimmed back by 0 bases and J by 0 bases, and the junction contains 7 bases that no gene match accounts for. TCR beta CDR3 regions were amplified from RNA transcripts for repertoire sequencing. The first round was an RT-PCR using HTBI primers with the Qiagen OneStep RT-PCR kit, and this first round was followed by a second-round multiplex PCR, then size selection and purification. Libraries were sequenced paired-end with 100 bp reads on an Illumina HiSeq2000. For the original study's pipeline: Reads were processed with SOAPnuke, discarding reads with adapters, uncalled bases, mean Phred below 15, or no exact constant-primer or identifier match. COPE v1.2.5 was used to merge the high-quality paired reads. Unique nucleotide sequences were defined as clonotypes and aligned to IMGT TRB V, D and J references using MiTCR v1.1. The analysis was limited to V-J combinations with a frequency above 0.0001, which together covered more than 98% of repertoires. For each V-J combination, a TCR clonal expansion and chaos score was defined as the ratio of F50 clonal expansion to chaos observed in the TCRdist matrix. Welch's t-statistics and random forest were used to narrow the features down to 10 to 15 V-J combinations, which were then fed into a naive Bayes classifier. The similarity between thyroid and blood repertoires was quantified using the Morisita-Horn index. TCRdb trimmed the raw reads at Q25, called clones with MiXCR and kept productive beta chains. Every entry covers one CDR3 protein and lists the most common genes and DNA from its rows. The V and J calls come from TCRdb's annotation, not from the publication. In all, the sample holds a few hundred thousand distinct CDR3 sequences, and approximately 18% of those were seen once. Approximately 2.4% of the sample is held by the ten biggest clonotypes.

This clonotype was observed many times. The specificity of this receptor is unknown. The input lacks base qualities; no much larger clone sits a single base away. Hyperthyroidism was considered stable if no progression to ophthalmopathy occurred within 18 months of follow-up. Hyperthyroidism patients were newly diagnosed, with disease duration under 2 months, and aged 18 to 65 years. Patients with other autoimmune diseases, uncontrolled infections, pregnancy or lactation were excluded from the study. Diagnosis relied on clinical symptoms, serum thyroxine, TRAb, thyroid ultrasound and orbital computed tomography. Using Ficoll-Paque density gradient centrifugation, PBMCs were isolated from 9.5 to 10 ml of fresh peripheral blood. Total RNA was extracted with Trizol reagent and quality-checked on an Agilent 2100 Bioanalyzer.

This TCR was recovered from an adult woman with stable Graves' hyperthyroidism. The sequencing sample was made of peripheral blood. This chain joins TRBV6-1 to TRBJ1-5, with TRBD1 matching 11 junction bases. The CDR3 reads CASSEAVWGQGDSNQPQHF. The DNA reads as follows: TGTGCCAGCAGTGAAGCGGTTTGGGGACAGGGGGATAGCAATCAGCCCCAGCATTTT.